This is a list of T cell receptor beta chains from one sample in a study of blood T cells in healthy people across ages. TCRdb independently ran MiXCR on the 5' RACE reads; one entry per CDR3 protein. Here the sample spans some 710,000 distinct CDR3 sequences, 46% being singletons. The sequenced sample consisted of blood. These receptors originate from a man older than 75 in good health. The CDR3 runs from the conserved cysteine through the conserved F or W. A D gene is named only where the DNA matches it firmly. Size is stated for part of the rows, as once, few or many counts, or as a class when the clone is expanded.

V	size	J	D	CDR3	DNA
TRBV2	NA	TRBJ2-5	NA	CASSDIVGWETQYF	TGTGCCAGCAGTGATATCGTGGGGTGGGAGACCCAGTACTTC
TRBV20-1	few	TRBJ2-3	TRBD1	CSARDSRGFPDTQYF	TGCAGTGCGAGGGACAGCCGAGGGTTCCCAGATACGCAGTATTTT
TRBV20-1	few	TRBJ2-3	NA	CSARGDSGMDTQYF	TGCAGTGCTAGAGGGGACAGCGGGATGGATACGCAGTATTTT
TRBV29-1	NA	TRBJ2-5	TRBD2	CSGGGLAETQYF	TGCAGCGGGGGGGGTCTAGCGGAGACCCAGTACTTC
TRBV7-6	NA	TRBJ2-7	TRBD1	CASSRDSLYNEQYF	TGTGCCAGCAGTCGGGACAGCCTTTACAATGAGCAGTACTTC
TRBV20-1	NA	TRBJ2-5	TRBD2	CSAPPGTSPQETQYF	TGCAGTGCCCCCCCGGGGACTAGTCCTCAAGAGACCCAGTACTTC
TRBV21-1	NA	TRBJ2-5	NA	CASTKGGFQETQYF	TGTGCCAGCACTAAGGGGGGCTTCCAAGAGACCCAGTACTTC
TRBV20-1	NA	TRBJ2-1	TRBD2	CSAPDPVTSGRANEQFF	TGCAGCGCTCCCGACCCCGTAACTAGCGGGAGAGCAAATGAGCAGTTCTTC
TRBV5-1	NA	TRBJ2-1	TRBD2	CASSSGSSGGYNEQFF	TGCGCCAGCAGCAGCGGATCTAGCGGGGGCTACAATGAGCAGTTCTTC
TRBV5-1	few	TRBJ2-7	NA	CASSLIGGYEQYF	TGCGCCAGCAGCTTGATAGGGGGGTACGAGCAGTACTTC
TRBV6-1	few	TRBJ2-1	TRBD2	CASSEYLGAGVRGEQFF	TGTGCCAGCAGTGAATACCTCGGGGCGGGAGTTCGGGGTGAGCAGTTCTTC
TRBV9	NA	TRBJ1-6	TRBD1	CASSKAGTGVSPLHF	TGTGCCAGCAGCAAGGCCGGGACAGGGGTTTCACCCCTCCACTTT
TRBV7-2	NA	TRBJ2-7	NA	CTSSPHPAVESYEQYF	TGTACCAGCAGCCCACATCCCGCGGTAGAATCCTACGAGCAGTACTTC
TRBV7-9	NA	TRBJ2-1	NA	CASSSSLNEQFF	TGTGCCAGCAGCTCCTCTCTGAATGAGCAGTTCTTC
TRBV19	NA	TRBJ2-7	NA	CASSMGREEQYF	TGTGCCAGTAGTATGGGCCGAGAAGAGCAGTACTTC
TRBV20-1	few	TRBJ1-2	NA	CSARKTGSSNYGYTF	TGCAGTGCTAGAAAAACGGGTTCATCTAACTATGGCTACACCTTC
TRBV9	NA	TRBJ2-1	NA	CASSVATSHRNEQFF	TGTGCCAGCAGCGTAGCTACTTCCCACCGGAATGAGCAGTTCTTC
TRBV21-1	few	TRBJ2-7	NA	CASSGFPGRVFNYEQYF	TGTGCCAGCAGCGGATTTCCCGGGAGGGTCTTCAACTACGAGCAGTACTTC
TRBV5-6	NA	TRBJ1-1	NA	CASRYRGSASTEAVF	TGTGCCAGCAGGTATAGAGGGAGTGCGAGCACTGAAGCTGTCTTT
TRBV7-9	NA	TRBJ1-5	NA	CASSHTGYNQPQHF	TGTGCCAGCAGCCATACAGGGTACAATCAGCCCCAGCATTTT
TRBV5-1	NA	TRBJ2-1	NA	CASSLSSATSSYNEQFF	TGCGCCAGCAGCTTGTCCAGCGCAACGAGCTCCTACAATGAGCAGTTCTTC
TRBV5-1	NA	TRBJ2-7	TRBD1	CASSAGTGSSYEQYF	TGCGCCAGCAGTGCCGGGACAGGGTCCTCCTACGAGCAGTACTTC
TRBV7-4	NA	TRBJ2-1	TRBD2	CASNPTISGRGNEQFF	TGTGCCAGCAACCCGACGATTAGCGGGAGGGGCAATGAGCAGTTCTTC
TRBV12-3/TRBV12-4	NA	TRBJ1-2	NA	CAGSSSSGTASNYTF	TGTGCCGGCAGTTCATCCTCCGGGACCGCGTCGAACTACACCTTC
TRBV20-1	few	TRBJ1-1	NA	CSARASQSAGTEAFF	TGCAGTGCTAGAGCTTCGCAATCCGCAGGGACTGAAGCTTTCTTT
TRBV11-2	NA	TRBJ2-7	TRBD2	CASSWGTSGRGYEQYF	TGTGCCAGCAGCTGGGGGACTAGCGGGAGAGGGTACGAGCAGTACTTC
TRBV20-1	few	TRBJ1-6	NA	CSARDLQDTSFYNSPLHF	TGCAGTGCTAGAGATCTTCAAGACACTTCATTTTATAATTCACCCCTCCACTTT
TRBV7-9	NA	TRBJ1-2	NA	CASSPSNGQAGGYTF	TGTGCCAGCAGTCCTTCTAACGGCCAAGCGGGTGGCTACACCTTC
TRBV3-1	NA	TRBJ1-2	TRBD1	CASSDRQTGGYGYTF	TGTGCCAGCAGCGATAGACAGACAGGGGGCTATGGCTACACCTTC
TRBV7-3	many	TRBJ2-3	TRBD2	CASSKTSGVTDTQYF	TGTGCCAGCAGCAAGACTAGCGGGGTCACAGATACGCAGTATTTT
TRBV5-6	NA	TRBJ2-7	TRBD2	CASSSWTSGRGEQYF	TGTGCCAGCAGCTCCTGGACTAGCGGGAGAGGCGAGCAGTACTTC
TRBV4-2	NA	TRBJ2-7	NA	CASSQETRTAHEQYF	TGTGCCAGCAGCCAAGAAACCCGTACGGCCCACGAGCAGTACTTC
TRBV7-9	NA	TRBJ2-5	NA	CASSVTRRQETQYF	TGTGCCAGCAGCGTTACTAGGCGGCAAGAGACCCAGTACTTC
TRBV5-5	few	TRBJ2-7	TRBD1	CASSGTGSSAYEQYF	TGTGCCAGCAGCGGGACAGGGTCTTCGGCCTACGAGCAGTACTTC
TRBV7-9	few	TRBJ2-3	NA	CASSEGLTSTDTQYF	TGTGCCAGCAGCGAGGGACTGACTAGCACAGATACGCAGTATTTT
TRBV7-2	NA	TRBJ2-1	TRBD2	CASSPPRFGTSEYNEQFF	TGTGCCAGCAGCCCTCCCCGTTTCGGGACTAGCGAATACAATGAGCAGTTCTTC
TRBV29-1	NA	TRBJ2-1	NA	CSVEAPGTNEQFF	TGCAGCGTTGAAGCTCCAGGAACGAATGAGCAGTTCTTC
TRBV20-1	few	TRBJ2-1	NA	CSAQSQRANYDEQFF	TGCAGTGCCCAAAGCCAGCGGGCAAACTACGATGAGCAGTTCTTC
TRBV29-1	NA	TRBJ1-2	TRBD1	CSGVQGAFGYTF	TGCAGCGGTGTACAGGGGGCGTTTGGCTACACCTTC
TRBV20-1	NA	TRBJ2-7	NA	CSARAGTAYEQYF	TGCAGTGCTAGAGCCGGGACGGCATACGAGCAGTACTTC
TRBV6-1	NA	TRBJ2-7	TRBD1	CASSLSGGSDEQYF	TGTGCCAGCTCTCTGTCAGGGGGTAGCGACGAGCAGTACTTC
TRBV19	NA	TRBJ2-7	TRBD2	CASSTGGTYEQYF	TGTGCCAGTAGCACGGGAGGCACCTACGAGCAGTACTTC
TRBV6-5	few	TRBJ2-2	TRBD2	CATRTSGNTGELFF	TGTGCCACGCGAACTAGCGGAAACACCGGGGAGCTGTTTTTT
TRBV7-3	few	TRBJ1-2	NA	CASSRDGDYGYTF	TGTGCCAGCAGCCGCGATGGGGACTATGGCTACACCTTC
TRBV27	once	TRBJ1-6	NA	CASSLTGHGVSPLHF	TGTGCCAGCAGTTTAACAGGTCACGGGGTTTCACCCCTCCACTTT
TRBV29-1	NA	TRBJ1-2	NA	CSVGQITNYGYTF	TGCAGCGTTGGACAGATAACTAACTATGGCTACACCTTC
TRBV5-6	few	TRBJ2-3	NA	CASSSQNRDTQYF	TGTGCCAGCAGCTCACAGAATCGGGATACGCAGTATTTT
TRBV15	many	TRBJ2-6	NA	CATSKERASSGANVLTF	TGTGCCACCAGCAAAGAGAGGGCCTCATCTGGGGCCAACGTCCTGACTTTC
TRBV5-1	NA	TRBJ1-2	TRBD1	CASSLAGGYYGYTF	TGCGCCAGCAGCTTGGCAGGGGGCTACTATGGCTACACCTTC
TRBV11-2	NA	TRBJ2-7	TRBD1	CASSLNEGTGGYEQYF	TGTGCCAGCAGCTTGAATGAGGGGACAGGGGGTTACGAGCAGTACTTC
TRBV6-2/TRBV6-3	few	TRBJ2-7	NA	CATGVQGYEQYF	TGTGCCACCGGAGTACAGGGCTACGAGCAGTACTTC
TRBV6-5	few	TRBJ1-6	NA	CASSYSARRNSPLHF	TGTGCCAGCAGTTATTCCGCCCGAAGAAATTCACCCCTCCACTTT